Presented here are 22 T cell receptor beta chains from one specimen sequenced in a study of blood T cell repertoires in COVID-19. Clones were sequenced by immunoSEQ multiplex PCR, and TCRdb holds only the in-frame ones, with some missing. The sample yields roughly 200,000 clones, 84% seen once. The source material was peripheral blood. These receptors were taken from a woman aged 65 to 85 with active or convalescent COVID-19.

The rearrangement uses TRBV27 and TRBJ2-5, with no clear D. The CDR3 is 12 amino acids. CDR1 is MNHEY, CDR2 SMNVEV, per germline (reference sequence). V lost 5 bases to trimming and J lost 0 bases, with 4 bases between them. The CDR3 region has the DNA TGTGCCAGCAGTCAGTACCAAGAGACCCAGTACTTC. This codes for CASSQYQETQYF.

The genes are TRBV18 and TRBJ2-5; 14 bases agree with TRBD2. The V gene end was trimmed by 3 bases and the J gene end by 7 bases; junction bases not matched to a gene: 10. The CDR3 consists of 17 residues. Per the germline V gene, CDR1 is KGHSH and CDR2 is LQKENI. CDR3 sequence reads: CASSPGGLAGGQGTQYF. The CDR3 bases are TGTGCCAGCTCACCGGGAGGACTAGCGGGAGGACAGGGGACCCAGTACTTC.

V usage is TRBV28 and J usage is TRBJ2-1, with 8 bases identical to TRBD2. The ends lost 5 bases at V and 4 bases at J; junction bases unmatched: 7. CDR1 and CDR2 (germline): MDHEN, SYDVKM. This CDR3 comprises 15 residues. As DNA, the CDR3 is TGTGCCAGCAGTCTCCCGGGACTAGGGTACAATGAGCAGTTCTTC. Residues: CASSLPGLGYNEQFF.

This clone was counted only a few times. The CDR3 bases are TGCGCCAGCAGCCAAGATCCGGTCGGGGGGCGAGACGAAAAACTGTTTTTT. Translated, it gives CASSQDPVGGRDEKLFF. The chain recombines TRBV4-1 with TRBJ1-4; perhaps TRBD1 as D (6 bases). Trimming removed 0 bases at V and 8 bases at J, with 19 bases between. This CDR3 is 17 amino acids long. Germline assignment: CDR1 MGHRA and CDR2 YSYEKL.

Turning to this clone: This specimen includes other DNA sequences encoding the same CDR3. The chain uses TRBV11-2 and TRBJ2-7, with D maybe TRBD1 (6 bases). Trimming shortened V by 0 bases and J by 4 bases, and 10 bases separated the two germline ends. Germline V lookup: CDR1 SGHAT, CDR2 FQNNGV. CDR3 length: 14 amino acids. The CDR3: CASSLEQGPYEQYF. In DNA, the CDR3 is TGTGCCAGCAGCTTAGAACAGGGTCCGTACGAGCAGTACTTC. The full variable domain, with the rest looked up from reference TRBV11-2 and TRBJ2-7, is EAGVAQSPRYKIIEKRQSVAFWCNPISGHATLYWYQQILGQGPKLLIQFQNNGVVDDSQLPKDRFSAERLKGVDSTLKIQPAKLEDSAVYLCASSLEQGPYEQYFGPGTRLTVT.

J is TRBJ2-1 and V is TRBV9, with D hard to call. The germline gives CDR1 SGDLS, CDR2 YYNGEE. This CDR3 region has 16 residues. V was pared by 0 bases and J by 10 bases, with 20 bases between. CDR3 sequence (DNA): TGTGCCAGCAGCGTAGCCGCCCTAGGAGTCAAAACCGAGCAGTTCTTC. This encodes CASSVAALGVKTEQFF.

This clone was counted a few times. J is TRBJ2-2 and V is TRBV2; unclear D gene. The length of the CDR3 is 15 residues. The V end was cut by 8 bases, the J end by 2 bases, with 15 bases between. Germline V gene data show CDR1 as SNHLY and CDR2 as FYNNEI. For the CDR3, the DNA is TGTGCCAGCTCGCGGCGCGGCTCCAACACCGGGGAGCTGTTTTTT. Its protein product is CASSRRGSNTGELFF. Using reference TRBV2 and TRBJ2-2 for the parts outside the CDR3, the full variable domain is EPEVTQTPSHQVTQMGQEVILRCVPISNHLYFYWYRQILGQKVEFLVSFYNNEISEKSEIFDDQFSVERPDGSNFTLKIRSTKLEDSAMYFCASSRRGSNTGELFFGEGSRLTVL.

The chain couples TRBV21-1 to TRBJ1-2; the tabulated D call, TRBD1, remains unverified against the DNA. TRBV21-1 is assigned pseudogene status. This CDR3 has 13 residues. In nucleotides, the CDR3 is TGTGCCAGCAGCCCCGGCAGGGCTTATGGCTACACCTTC. It encodes CASSPGRAYGYTF.

J is TRBJ1-2 and V is TRBV7-9, with D unresolved. V was clipped by 7 bases and J by 6 bases, with 12 bases between them. CDR3 length: 12 residues. Germline CDR1 and CDR2: SEHNR and FQNEAQ (reference sequence). The CDR3 loop is CASKWADDGYTF. The DNA of the CDR3 is TGTGCCAGCAAATGGGCAGATGATGGCTACACCTTC.

The chain joins TRBV5-1 to TRBJ2-3; D possibly corresponds to TRBD2 (6 bases). This CDR3 comprises 15 residues. Trimming removed 4 bases at V and 2 bases at J, with 14 bases between. Germline values: CDR1 SGHRS, CDR2 YFSETQ. CDR3 DNA sequence: TGCGCCAGCAGCCCCGGGACTTCACACACAGATACGCAGTATTTT. Residues: CASSPGTSHTDTQYF.

This clone was recorded once. The CDR3 protein is CASSLEGTPGGYTF. CDR3 in DNA: TGCGCCAGCAGCTTGGAAGGTACGCCGGGAGGCTACACCTTC. The rearrangement links TRBV5-1 to TRBJ1-2; D not certain. Germline V lookup: CDR1 SGHRS, CDR2 YFSETQ. The V end was cut by 0 bases, the J end by 8 bases, with 14 bases between. This CDR3 contains 14 residues.

V gene TRBV19 combines with J gene TRBJ2-2; 11 nucleotides line up with TRBD2. Per the germline V gene, CDR1 is LNHDA and CDR2 is SQIVND (reference sequence). CDR3 length: 15 amino acids. Trimming at V came to 7 bases and at J to 1 base, leaving 2 bases not matched to a gene. This chain's CDR3 is CASMGTSGNTGELFF. CDR3 nucleotide sequence: TGTGCCAGTATGGGGACTAGCGGGAACACCGGGGAGCTGTTTTTT.

This clone came up a few times. V usage is TRBV19 and J usage is TRBJ1-1; D gene unclear. The length of the CDR3 is 14 residues. V lost 2 bases and J 7 bases, leaving 14 bases between the germline ends. Germline V gene data show CDR1 as LNHDA and CDR2 as SQIVND (reference sequence). In DNA, the CDR3 is TGTGCCAGTAGTATAATTGGGAGGGCCAGTGAAGCTTTCTTT. Protein product: CASSIIGRASEAFF. The whole variable domain, remainder taken from reference TRBV19 and TRBJ1-1, is DGGITQSPKYLFRKEGQNVTLSCEQNLNHDAMYWYRQDPGQGLRLIYYSQIVNDFQKGDIAEGYSVSREKKESFPLTVTSAQKNPTAFYLCASSIIGRASEAFFGQGTRLTVV.

The V gene is TRBV11-1, the J gene TRBJ1-4; no definite D call. The CDR3 totals 14 residues. V was clipped by 3 bases and J by 3 bases, with 8 bases between them. CDR1 is SGHAT and CDR2 is FQDESV in the germline V gene (reference sequence). CDR3 DNA: TGTGCCAGCAGCTTCGGAGGGCCTAATGAAAAACTGTTTTTT. The encoded protein is CASSFGGPNEKLFF.

This rearrangement joins TRBV28 to TRBJ2-3; 9 bases agree with TRBD1. This CDR3 spans 16 amino acids. Germline loops: CDR1 MDHEN, CDR2 SYDVKM. The J segment lost 5 bases and the V segment lost 7 bases, leaving 13 bases of the junction unmatched. The CDR3 DNA sequence: TGTGCCAGCAATAATAGGGGGGACAGGGTATTAGATACGCAGTATTTT. The encoded protein is CASNNRGDRVLDTQYF.

The chain joins TRBV6-1 to TRBJ2-5; D unresolved. CDR3 size: 17 residues. The germline V and J ends were trimmed by 0 bases and 0 bases, with 14 bases remaining between them. Germline CDR1 reads MNHNS; CDR2 reads SASEGT. CDR3 residues: CASSEALHSRYQETQYF. The DNA for the CDR3 is TGTGCCAGCAGTGAAGCGCTTCACTCCAGGTACCAAGAGACCCAGTACTTC.

CDR3 protein: CAISGNNRGLSYNEQFF. The CDR3 coding sequence is TGTGCCATCAGTGGGAATAACAGGGGGCTCTCCTACAATGAGCAGTTCTTC. This chain joins TRBV10-3 and TRBJ2-1, with TRBD1 matching over 9 bases. V lost 4 bases and J lost 0; bases outside the gene matches: 7. The germline V gene has CDR1 ENHRY and CDR2 SYGVKD. The CDR3 runs 17 residues.

This chain joins TRBV19 and TRBJ1-4; the match to TRBD1 covers 7 bases. Trimming cost V 4 bases and J 4 bases; bases outside gene matches: 3. CDR3 length: 14 amino acids. Germline V gene sequence: CDR1 LNHDA, CDR2 SQIVND (reference sequence). Here the CDR3 DNA reads TGTGCCAGTAGTAGGGACAGTGTTAATGAAAAACTGTTTTTT. Its translation is CASSRDSVNEKLFF.

The chain is built from TRBV11-3 and TRBJ1-1, with TRBD1 identical over 10 bases. CDR1 is SGHNT and CDR2 is YENEEA in the germline V gene. J lost 8 bases, V lost 5 bases, and 20 bases had no gene match. The CDR3 covers 18 residues. The CDR3 region is CASSLSGTGDPPRREAFF. DNA of the CDR3: TGTGCCAGCAGCCTATCCGGGACAGGGGACCCCCCGAGAAGAGAAGCTTTCTTT.

The chain recombines TRBV6-2 or TRBV6-3 with TRBJ2-1; D possibly corresponds to TRBD2 (6 bases). V was cut by 3 bases and J by 2 bases, with 11 bases left in between. Germline CDR1 and CDR2: MNHEY and SVGEGT. The CDR3 extends over 15 amino acids. Written as DNA, the CDR3 is TGTGCCAGCAGTTATCGGGAGAGGACCTACAATGAGCAGTTCTTC. This translates into CASSYRERTYNEQFF.

The rearrangement joins TRBV11-3 to TRBJ2-1; D remains unclear. Germline CDR1 reads SGHNT; CDR2 reads YENEEA. V lost 0 bases and J 5 bases, leaving 8 bases between the germline ends. This CDR3 region has 14 residues. In nucleotides, the CDR3 is TGTGCCAGCAGCTTAGATAGAGGAAACAATGAGCAGTTCTTC. It specifies CASSLDRGNNEQFF.

The CDR3 sequence is CASMDRYNEQFF. The CDR3 coding sequence is TGCGCCAGCATGGACAGGTACAATGAGCAGTTCTTC. This rearrangement joins TRBV4-1 to TRBJ2-1; 7 nucleotides align to TRBD1. The CDR3 length is 12 residues. Germline CDR1 reads MGHRA; CDR2 reads YSYEKL. The junction had 1 base not matched to a gene; V was cut back by 7 bases and J by 4 bases.